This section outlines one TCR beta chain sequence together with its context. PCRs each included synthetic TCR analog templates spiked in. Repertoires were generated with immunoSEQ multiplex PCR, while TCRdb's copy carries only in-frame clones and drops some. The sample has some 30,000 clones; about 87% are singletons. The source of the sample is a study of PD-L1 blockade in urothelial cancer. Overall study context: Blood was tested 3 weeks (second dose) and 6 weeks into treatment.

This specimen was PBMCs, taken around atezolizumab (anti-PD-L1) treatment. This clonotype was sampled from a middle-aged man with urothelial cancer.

The CDR3 DNA reads TGCGCCAGCAGCTTGGGCAGGGACAGGGCGACAGATACGCAGTATTTT. It is translated as CASSLGRDRATDTQYF. The rearrangement uses TRBV5-1 and TRBJ2-3, with 9 nucleotides matching TRBD1. From germline, CDR1 is SGHRS and CDR2 YFSETQ. This CDR3 is built from 16 residues. The V and J ends lost 0 bases and 3 bases, in that order; junction bases with no gene match: 5.